A selection of T cell receptor beta chains follows, all from one sample in a study of identical twins. TCRdb re-derived calls from the 5' RACE reads in MiXCR, one entry per CDR3 protein. The table includes roughly 700,000 distinct CDR3 sequences, approximately 9% detected once. The sample was also linked to a second study, of yellow fever vaccine responses in identical twins.

Material: PBMCs. These receptors were obtained from a woman aged 18-29 years in good health. The CDR3 runs from the conserved cysteine through the conserved F or W. D genes are given only for firm matches. Expanded clones are given a class, and other clones once, few, many or no size at all.

>many|TRBJ2-7|TRBD2|TRBV29-1
TGCAGCGTGAGGACTAGCGGGAACGAGCAGTACTTC
CSVRTSGNEQYF
>many|TRBJ2-2|TRBD2|TRBV7-3
TGTGCCAGCAGCCCTATAGCGGGGGTGTTTTCTGGGGAGCTGTTTTTT
CASSPIAGVFSGELFF
>few|TRBJ2-7|TRBD2|TRBV5-5
TGTGCCAGCAGCATAGCGGGAGAGAAGGGGGGGTCCTACGAGCAGTACTTC
CASSIAGEKGGSYEQYF
>NA|TRBJ2-7|TRBD2|TRBV7-9
TGTGCCAGCAGACCTCCCCTAGCGGGGACCTACGAGCAGTACTTC
CASRPPLAGTYEQYF
>few|TRBJ1-2|TRBD1|TRBV20-1
TGCAGTGCTAGTCCTCCGGGACAGAGCTATGGCTACACCTTC
CSASPPGQSYGYTF
>many|TRBJ2-3|NA|TRBV20-1
TGCAGTGCTAGAGATTTATTCGGGTCTAGCACAGATACGCAGTATTTT
CSARDLFGSSTDTQYF
>many|TRBJ2-3|NA|TRBV14
TGTGCCAGCAGCCAGGTTCGGGATACGCAGTATTTT
CASSQVRDTQYF
>few|TRBJ2-4|TRBD1|TRBV6-1
TGTGCCAGCAGTGAAACAGGGGGAGGTATTCAGTACTTC
CASSETGGGIQYF
>many|TRBJ2-5|NA|TRBV12-3/TRBV12-4
TGTGCCAGCAGTTTTGAATTGCCGGGGCGAGAGACCCAGTACTTC
CASSFELPGRETQYF
>few|TRBJ2-2|TRBD1|TRBV5-1
TGCGCCAGCAGCTTGTTTGGATCCGGGACAGCGAACACCGGGGAGCTGTTTTTT
CASSLFGSGTANTGELFF
>NA|TRBJ2-5|NA|TRBV10-3
TGTGCCATCAGACACCCAGGCTCCCAAGAGACCCAGTACTTC
CAIRHPGSQETQYF
>few|TRBJ2-1|TRBD1|TRBV20-1
TGCAGTGCTTTAACGGGACAGCGCTACAATGAGCAGTTCTTC
CSALTGQRYNEQFF
>few|TRBJ2-7|NA|TRBV2
TGTGCCAGCATGGGTAGCTCCTACGAGCAGTACTTC
CASMGSSYEQYF
>NA|TRBJ2-2|NA|TRBV24-1
TGTGCCACCAGTTCGCCAGGTCGGAACACCGGGGAGCTGTTTTTT
CATSSPGRNTGELFF
>NA|TRBJ1-1|NA|TRBV3-1
TGTGCCAGCAGCCGAGCGACAGGAGAGAACACTGAAGCTTTCTTT
CASSRATGENTEAFF
>NA|TRBJ1-2|NA|TRBV29-1
TGCAGCGTTGCGGGGGGCAATGGCTACACCTTC
CSVAGGNGYTF
>many|TRBJ1-1|NA|TRBV6-5
TGTGCCAGCAGTTACCGGGGGAGCACTGAAGCTTTCTTT
CASSYRGSTEAFF
>NA|TRBJ2-7|NA|TRBV6-2/TRBV6-3
TGTGCCAGCAGTTACGAGACAGAAACCTACGAGCAGTACTTC
CASSYETETYEQYF
>few|TRBJ2-5|NA|TRBV13
TGTGCCAGCAGCGGGGGGGCTAGAAAGACCCAGTACTTC
CASSGGARKTQYF
>many|TRBJ2-7|NA|TRBV7-8
TGTGCCAGCAGCTTCCCTCCTAGCTACGAGCAGTACTTC
CASSFPPSYEQYF
>NA|TRBJ2-5|NA|TRBV28
TGTGCCAGCAGTCTAAGTGGACGTATCGAGACCCAGTACTTC
CASSLSGRIETQYF
>few|TRBJ2-3|NA|TRBV4-3
TGCGCCAGCAGCCAAGATTGGGTAGGGGCAGATACGCAGTATTTT
CASSQDWVGADTQYF
>few|TRBJ2-1|NA|TRBV19
TGTGCCAGTAGTCCGGGGTTAGTGAGTGAGCAGTTCTTC
CASSPGLVSEQFF
>NA|TRBJ2-3|NA|TRBV27
TGTGCCAGCAGTTTCTTACAAGGAGAGACAGATACGCAGTATTTT
CASSFLQGETDTQYF
>many|TRBJ2-1|NA|TRBV12-3/TRBV12-4
TGTGCCAGCAGTGTAACAGGGGGGGACAATGAGCAGTTCTTC
CASSVTGGDNEQFF
>few|TRBJ2-6|NA|TRBV6-5
TGTGCCAGCAGTTACAGGGTGCTCGGGGCCAACGTCCTGACTTTC
CASSYRVLGANVLTF
>NA|TRBJ2-1|NA|TRBV6-1
TGTGCCAGCAGTGTCGACGGTGGCAATGAGCAGTTCTTC
CASSVDGGNEQFF
>NA|TRBJ2-3|NA|TRBV5-1
TGCGCCAGCAGTCCCCTCCGGGCCACAGATACGCAGTATTTT
CASSPLRATDTQYF
>NA|TRBJ1-1|NA|TRBV29-1
TGCAGCGTGACTTACACTGAAGCTTTCTTT
CSVTYTEAFF
>NA|TRBJ1-1|NA|TRBV2
TGTGCCAGCACCCCAGGGCTGGGGACTGAAGCTTTCTTT
CASTPGLGTEAFF
>NA|TRBJ1-4|TRBD1|TRBV5-1
TGCGCCAGCAGCCTCCGCGCAGGGGGCGAAAAACTGTTTTTT
CASSLRAGGEKLFF
>few|TRBJ2-3|NA|TRBV3-1
TGTGCCAGCAGCCAAGATCGGATTGCTAGCCCTAGCACAGATACGCAGTATTTT
CASSQDRIASPSTDTQYF
>many|TRBJ1-4|NA|TRBV29-1
TGCAGCGCCATTTTCCCTGAACTTGTTGGTGAAAAACTGTTTTTT
CSAIFPELVGEKLFF
>many|TRBJ2-1|NA|TRBV7-6
TGTGCCAGCAGCCAACCTGGGTTATTCGTTGAGCAGTTCTTC
CASSQPGLFVEQFF
>NA|TRBJ1-1|NA|TRBV29-1
TGCAGCGTTTCTCCGGGGGTATTGAACACTGAAGCTTTCTTT
CSVSPGVLNTEAFF
>NA|TRBJ2-7|TRBD2|TRBV14
TGTGCCAGCAGCCAGCCTCTAGCGGGAGGGCGTGTCGAGCAGTACTTC
CASSQPLAGGRVEQYF
>few|TRBJ2-1|NA|TRBV24-1
TGTGCCACCAGGGCCAGGAGTGGTTTTAATGAGCAGTTCTTC
CATRARSGFNEQFF
>few|TRBJ1-1|NA|TRBV25-1
TGTGCCAGCAAACGGGCCAACACTGAAGCTTTCTTT
CASKRANTEAFF
>many|TRBJ2-3|TRBD2|TRBV6-5
TGTGCCAGCAGTTTGCTAGCGGGCGCAGATACGCAGTATTTT
CASSLLAGADTQYF
>few|TRBJ1-2|TRBD1|TRBV20-1
TGCAGTGCTCCGGGACAGGGGGAAAGAAAAAGGCGCTTC
CSAPGQGERKRRF
>few|TRBJ1-5|TRBD1|TRBV19
TGTGCCAGTAGTATCGGACAGGGGGGAAGACAGCCCCAGCATTTT
CASSIGQGGRQPQHF
>NA|TRBJ1-6|NA|TRBV6-1
TGTGCCAGCACCCTCGTTTGGGATTCACCCCTCCACTTT
CASTLVWDSPLHF
>few|TRBJ1-4|NA|TRBV3-1
TGTGCCAGCAGCCAAGAAGTTCTGGGGAATGAAAAACTGTTTTTT
CASSQEVLGNEKLFF
>NA|TRBJ2-1|NA|TRBV5-1
TGCGCCAGTAGGCCAAGTGCTGGCGCCTACAATGAGCAGTTCTTC
CASRPSAGAYNEQFF
>many|TRBJ1-3|NA|TRBV29-1
TGCAGCGCTCGACAGACTGGAAACACCATATATTTT
CSARQTGNTIYF
>NA|TRBJ2-7|NA|TRBV11-2
TGTGCCAGCAGCTTGTATAACAGCCCTTCCTACGAGCAGTACTTC
CASSLYNSPSYEQYF
>NA|TRBJ2-5|NA|TRBV6-2/TRBV6-3
TGTGCCAGCAGCTACCCTGAGGAGACCCAGTACTTC
CASSYPEETQYF
>NA|TRBJ2-1|TRBD1|TRBV6-4
TGTGCCAGCAGTGCCGGGACAGGGTCCAATGAGCAGTTCTTC
CASSAGTGSNEQFF
>NA|TRBJ1-5|NA|TRBV6-1
TGTGCCAGCATCCCCCTTGCGACAGGCGGGCCGGCGGGTCAGCCCCAGCATTTT
CASIPLATGGPAGQPQHF
>many|TRBJ2-5|NA|TRBV28
TGTGCCACCGAGCCCACCGATCGAACCCAGTACTTC
CATEPTDRTQYF
>NA|TRBJ2-7|NA|TRBV7-2
TGTGCCAGCAGCTTAGGGCGGGTACGTCCCTACGAGCAGTACTTC
CASSLGRVRPYEQYF